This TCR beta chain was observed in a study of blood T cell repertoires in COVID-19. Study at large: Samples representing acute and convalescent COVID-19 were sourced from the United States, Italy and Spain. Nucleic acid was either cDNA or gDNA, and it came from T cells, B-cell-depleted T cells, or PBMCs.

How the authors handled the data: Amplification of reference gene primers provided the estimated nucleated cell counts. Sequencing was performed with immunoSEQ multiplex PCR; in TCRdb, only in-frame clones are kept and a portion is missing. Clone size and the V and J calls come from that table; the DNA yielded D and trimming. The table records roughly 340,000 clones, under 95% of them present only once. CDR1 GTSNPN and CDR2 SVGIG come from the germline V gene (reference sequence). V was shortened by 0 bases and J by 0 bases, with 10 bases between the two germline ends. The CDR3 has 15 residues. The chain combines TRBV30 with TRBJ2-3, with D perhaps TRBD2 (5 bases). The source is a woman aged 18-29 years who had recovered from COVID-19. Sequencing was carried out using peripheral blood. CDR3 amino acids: CAWSVRGGSTDTQYF. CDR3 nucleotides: TGTGCCTGGAGTGTACGAGGAGGTAGCACAGATACGCAGTATTTT.